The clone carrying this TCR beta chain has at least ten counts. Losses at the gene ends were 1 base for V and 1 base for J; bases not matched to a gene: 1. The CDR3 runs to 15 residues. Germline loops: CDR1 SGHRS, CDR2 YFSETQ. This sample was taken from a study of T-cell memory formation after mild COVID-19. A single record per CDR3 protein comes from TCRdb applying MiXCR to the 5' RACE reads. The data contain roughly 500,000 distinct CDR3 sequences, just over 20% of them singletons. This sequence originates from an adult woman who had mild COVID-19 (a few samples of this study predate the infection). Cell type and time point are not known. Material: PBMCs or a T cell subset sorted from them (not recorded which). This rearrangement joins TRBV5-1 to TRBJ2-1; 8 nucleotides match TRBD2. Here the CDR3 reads CASSLSGGSYNEQFF. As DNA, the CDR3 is TGCGCCAGCAGCTTGAGCGGGGGATCCTACAATGAGCAGTTCTTC.